This T cell receptor beta chain was observed in a study of early T cells in non-severe SARS-CoV-2 infection. Study-level background: The input, bulk RNA from unsorted whole blood, was sequenced, and chains were unpaired. Whole-study results and caveats: Anti-spike CD8 specificities were favored by VDJdb matching, whose results missed private and CD4 specificities.

The library protocol tagged individual cDNA molecules with unique molecular identifiers. TCRdb reprocessed the 5' RACE reads with MiXCR, giving one entry per CDR3 protein. The table lists fewer than 70,000 distinct CDR3 sequences, 4.6% of them singletons. Note on this clonotype: Its target is not known.

CDR1 and CDR2 (germline): SGHNT, YENEEA. This CDR3 has 15 amino acids. After removal of 5 bases from V and 2 bases from J, the junction contained 6 bases not matched to a gene. The sequence came from an adult who was a healthcare worker with PCR-confirmed SARS-CoV-2 infection or an uninfected control (not recorded which). The donor label of this sample is uncertain. The source was whole blood, collected at baseline. This chain links TRBV11-3 with TRBJ2-1; 7 nucleotides line up with TRBD1. The CDR3 nucleotides are TGTGCCAGCAGCCCCCGGACAGGCCCCTACAATGAGCAGTTCTTC. This codes for CASSPRTGPYNEQFF.